This T cell receptor (beta chain) was identified during a study of CXCR3-negative and CXCR3-positive naive CD8 T cells. Study conclusions and caveats: Naive cells with CXCR3 showed TRB CDR3s that were more hydrophobic than those in CXCR3-negative naive cells.

Through 5' RACE with UMI labels, the TRB cDNA libraries were prepared. Reanalyzing the 5' RACE reads, TCRdb keeps one entry per CDR3 protein, without DNA. This sample's table reports about 150,000 distinct CDR3 sequences. In the case of this clonotype: Its specificity is unknown.

The sequence derives from a human donor in good health. Some clones in this sample may be carry-over from other donors' samples. The sequencing input was naive CXCR3+ CD8+ T cells from blood. Subset indicated: CD45RO-CCR7+CD27+CD95- naive CD8+ T cells expressing CXCR3 (TNR3+).

CDR3 in amino acids: CASSVGPGANVLTF. The chain carries TRBV9 and TRBJ2-6. Germline V lookup: CDR1 SGDLS, CDR2 YYNGEE. The CDR3 sequence is 14 residues long.